The 17 T cell receptor beta chains below come from one sample, sequenced in a study of shared clonotypes between healthy human individuals. Sequencing used immunoSEQ multiplex PCR; TCRdb keeps in-frame clones, though not all of them. Counted here are about 1 million clones, approximately 72% occurring once; the ten biggest clones make up approximately 1.5%. Sequenced input: memory CD4+ T cells sorted from blood. Stated subset: CD45RA-negative fraction. These receptors all come from a young man in good health.

This chain links TRBV27 with TRBJ2-1; 10 bases match TRBD2. The CDR3 runs to 15 residues. CDR1 is MNHEY and CDR2 is SMNVEV in the germline V gene (reference sequence). J was trimmed by 8 bases and V by 6 bases; bases with no gene match: 10. As DNA, the CDR3 is TGTGCCAGCAGACATATAGCGGGAGGAAGAGATGAGCAGTTCTTC. This translates into CASRHIAGGRDEQFF.

The gene calls are TRBV7-2 and TRBJ1-5; a possible D gene is TRBD1 (5 bases). The V and J ends lost 5 bases and 3 bases respectively, with 11 bases between them. The CDR3 is 14 residues long. CDR1 and CDR2 (germline): SGHTA, FQGNSA. The CDR3 DNA reads as TGTGCCAGCAGCACAGGAGGCAACAATCAGCCCCAGCATTTT. Its protein is CASSTGGNNQPQHF. Filled out from reference TRBV7-2 and TRBJ1-5, the complete variable domain reads GAGVSQSPSNKVTEKGKDVELRCDPISGHTALYWYRQSLGQGLEFLIYFQGNSAPDKSGLPSDRFSAERTGGSVSTLTIQRTQQEDSAVYLCASSTGGNNQPQHFGDGTRLSIL.

The chain links TRBV5-6 to TRBJ2-7; D is uncertain. Germline values: CDR1 SGHDT, CDR2 YYEEEE. The CDR3 extends over 16 amino acids. Trimming took off 0 bases at V and 0 bases at J, with 13 bases between the two ends. The CDR3 region has the DNA TGTGCCAGCAGCTTGGATGGTCCAGGCAGCTCCTACGAGCAGTACTTC. Encoded protein: CASSLDGPGSSYEQYF. Combining the CDR3 with reference TRBV5-6 and TRBJ2-7 gives the whole variable domain DAGVTQSPTHLIKTRGQQVTLRCSPKSGHDTVSWYQQALGQGPQFIFQYYEEEERQRGNFPDRFSGHQFPNYSSELNVNALLLGDSALYLCASSLDGPGSSYEQYFGPGTRLTVT.

The chain carries TRBV11-3 and TRBJ2-7; 9 bases are a match to TRBD1. The CDR3 has 16 residues. V trimming: 2 bases; J trimming: 5 bases; junction bases outside the gene matches: 10. Germline V lookup: CDR1 SGHNT, CDR2 YENEEA. CDR3 DNA sequence: TGTGCCAGCAGCTTAAGATCGACAGGGGGTATCGACGAGCAGTACTTC. Amino acids: CASSLRSTGGIDEQYF.

This sequence joins TRBV11-2 and TRBJ2-7, with D possibly matching TRBD2 (6 bases). The CDR3 consists of 17 residues. Germline V CDR1 and CDR2: SGHAT, FQNNGV. The V end lost 4 bases, the J end lost 7 bases, and 26 bases lay between the germline ends. CDR3 sequence: CASSSLRGGKASGEQYF. For the CDR3, the DNA is TGTGCCAGCAGCTCCTTGAGGGGCGGGAAGGCATCGGGTGAGCAGTACTTC.

V is TRBV7-2 and J is TRBJ2-7; D could derive from TRBD1 or TRBD2 (5 bases each). V lost 5 bases and J lost 8, with 16 bases in between. This CDR3 region has 13 residues. In germline, CDR1 is SGHTA, CDR2 FQGNSA. CDR3 in DNA: TGTGCCAGCAGCCCGCGACAAGGGGAGCAGCAGTACTTC. Amino acids: CASSPRQGEQQYF.

The chain is built from TRBV5-1 and TRBJ1-1; TRBD1 is a possible D gene (6 bases). With 0 bases removed from V and 1 base from J, the gap between germline ends came to 13 bases. CDR1 and CDR2 (germline): SGHRS, YFSETQ. This CDR3 is built from 16 residues. The CDR3 coding sequence is TGCGCCAGCAGCTTGGTGGGGGGCGAATGGAACACTGAAGCTTTCTTT. It encodes CASSLVGGEWNTEAFF.

This clone was observed a few times. This sequence joins TRBV20-1 and TRBJ1-5; D may be TRBD1 (5 bases). The CDR3 extends over 10 amino acids. Looked up from germline, CDR1 is DFQATT and CDR2 is SNEGSKA (reference sequence). The CDR3 is CRAGNQPQHF. As DNA, the CDR3 is TGCAGAGCAGGGAATCAGCCCCAGCATTTT.

This sequence joins TRBV28 and TRBJ2-1; D might be TRBD2 (6 bases). Per germline, CDR1 MDHEN and CDR2 SYDVKM. Trimming pared 5 bases from V and 15 bases from J, leaving 17 bases between. The CDR3 has 12 residues. The CDR3 DNA reads TGTGCCAGCAGTCCCCGGAGGGTCCGGGGGTTCTTC. The encoded protein is CASSPRRVRGFF.

The V call is TRBV30, the J call TRBJ1-2, with 8 bases identical to TRBD1. Germline CDR1 reads GTSNPN; CDR2 reads SVGIG (reference sequence). V shed 4 bases and J 5 bases; nucleotides not matched to a gene: 9. The CDR3 totals 14 residues. The CDR3 loop is CAWNNQGAWYGYTF. The CDR3 DNA reads as TGTGCCTGGAACAACCAGGGGGCATGGTATGGCTACACCTTC.

The chain has TRBV7-9 and TRBJ1-4; tentative D call: TRBD1 (5 bases). Germline-derived CDR1 and CDR2 are SEHNR and FQNEAQ (reference sequence). V was pared by 5 bases and J by 2 bases, with 15 bases between. The CDR3 is 16 amino acids. CDR3: CASSPWIRGTNEKLFF. CDR3 in DNA: TGTGCCAGCAGCCCTTGGATCCGGGGGACTAATGAAAAACTGTTTTTT.

This sequence joins TRBV7-2 and TRBJ2-1, with 9 bases that match TRBD1. CDR1 and CDR2 from the germline V gene are SGHTA and FQGNSA. Trimming cost V 5 bases and J 7 bases; bases outside gene matches: 12. This CDR3 has 16 amino acids. In DNA, the CDR3 is TGTGCCAGCAGCCAGTACTCCGGGACAGGGAGGAATGAGCAGTTCTTC. This sequence encodes CASSQYSGTGRNEQFF.

This clone was recorded at least ten times. The chain links TRBV18 to TRBJ2-2; 9 positions match TRBD1. Germline V gives CDR1 KGHSH, CDR2 LQKENI. The CDR3 totals 16 residues. V lost 6 bases, J lost 6 bases, and 11 bases stayed unmatched. Here the CDR3 reads CASSPEGQGVAGELFF. The CDR3 DNA sequence: TGTGCCAGCTCTCCGGAGGGACAGGGCGTCGCCGGGGAGCTGTTTTTT.

J is TRBJ1-6 and V is TRBV6-5; 9 bases fit TRBD1. CDR1 is MNHEY and CDR2 is SVGAGI in the germline V gene. V gave up 6 bases and J gave up 9 bases; unmatched junction bases: 6. The CDR3 totals 14 residues. The CDR3, as DNA: TGTGCCAGCAGACTACAGGGGGCCATTTCACCCCTCCACTTT. Protein product: CASRLQGAISPLHF.

This clone was found once. CDR3 protein: CASSVAPTSGRADYNEQFF. In nucleotides, the CDR3 is TGTGCCAGCAGCGTAGCCCCAACTAGCGGGAGGGCCGACTACAATGAGCAGTTCTTC. The chain links TRBV9 to TRBJ2-1; 13 nucleotides align to TRBD2. CDR1 and CDR2 from the germline V gene are SGDLS and YYNGEE. With V trimmed by 0 bases and J by 3 bases, 9 bases remained unmatched. The CDR3 extends over 19 amino acids.

The chain recombines TRBV6-4 with TRBJ1-5; D gene ambiguous. The CDR3 extends over 9 amino acids. Germline CDR1 and CDR2: MRHNA and SNTAGT. This CDR3 reads CAGNQPQHF. CDR3 nucleotides: TGTGCGGGCAATCAGCCCCAGCATTTT.

This clone was seen at least ten times. The chain employs TRBV29-1 and TRBJ2-6; D is ambiguous. Looked up from germline, CDR1 is SQVTM and CDR2 is ANQGSEA. The CDR3 contains 13 residues. Trimming cost V 5 bases and J 0 bases, with 5 bases left between them. In DNA form, the CDR3 reads TGCAGCGTTCTGTCCTCTGGGGCCAACGTCCTGACTTTC. Amino acids: CSVLSSGANVLTF.